This T cell receptor beta chain was observed in a study of Graves' ophthalmopathy and Graves' hyperthyroidism. From germline, CDR1 is MNHEY and CDR2 SVGAGI. The V end was cut by 5 bases, the J end by 4 bases, with 5 bases between. The CDR3 is 12 residues long. Amplification of the TCR beta CDR3 regions used RNA transcripts (as template). First-round RT-PCR employed HTBI primers, with a second-round multiplex PCR after it. TCRdb recomputed calls from the multiplex PCR reads with MiXCR, one row per CDR3 protein. The sample yields about 160,000 distinct CDR3 sequences, approximately 40% seen once. The receptor's source is a man aged 25 to 45 with Graves' ophthalmopathy. Specimen: peripheral blood. The rearrangement uses TRBV6-5 and TRBJ2-2; D gene unclear. As DNA, the CDR3 is TGTGCCAGCAGTCACCTCACCGGGGAGCTGTTTTTT. Its translation is CASSHLTGELFF.